These 7 T cell receptor beta chains were all obtained from the same sample, sequenced in a study of blood T cell repertoires in COVID-19. Profiling relied on immunoSEQ multiplex PCR, and the TCRdb table lists in-frame clones only, not all of them. The sample carries roughly 290,000 clones, 90% recorded once. Sequencing used PBMCs or T cells enriched from blood (not recorded which). The receptor source for this set is a woman younger than 30 with acute COVID-19.

The V call is TRBV25-1, the J call TRBJ1-2; 8 nucleotides match TRBD1. V was pared by 2 bases and J by 4 bases, with 3 bases of the junction left unmatched. This CDR3 has 14 amino acids. Germline V CDR1 and CDR2: MGHDK, SYGVNS. CDR3 protein: CASSEGQGRYGYTF. Written as DNA, the CDR3 is TGTGCCAGCAGTGAAGGACAGGGCCGCTATGGCTACACCTTC.

The chain uses TRBV7-6 and TRBJ2-1; 14 bases are a match to TRBD2. V lost 4 bases to trimming and J lost 6 bases; unmatched junction nucleotides: 2. Germline values: CDR1 SGHVS, CDR2 FNYEAQ. The CDR3 is 15 residues long. The CDR3 DNA reads as TGTGCCAGCAGCTGGACTAGCGGGAGGTTCAATGAGCAGTTCTTC. This translates into CASSWTSGRFNEQFF.

The chain employs TRBV5-1 and TRBJ2-7; possibly TRBD2 for D (6 bases). In germline, CDR1 is SGHRS, CDR2 YFSETQ. This CDR3 region has 14 residues. V dropped 2 bases and J dropped 4 bases, with 13 bases sitting between them. The CDR3 nucleotides read TGCGCCAGCAGCTTCGGGACGGGGGAGTACGAGCAGTACTTC. It codes for CASSFGTGEYEQYF.

The V call is TRBV15, the J call TRBJ1-5; unclear D gene. This CDR3 is 12 amino acids long. CDR1 and CDR2 (germline): LNHNV, YYDKDF (reference sequence). V lost 3 bases and J lost 7, with 7 bases in between. CDR3: CATSSSRQPQHF. The CDR3, as DNA: TGTGCCACCAGCAGTTCCCGGCAGCCCCAGCATTTT.

This chain connects TRBV12-3 or TRBV12-4 to TRBJ2-7; no clear D gene. This CDR3 contains 12 residues. The germline V and J ends were trimmed by 1 base and 6 bases, with 7 bases remaining between them. The CDR3 DNA sequence: TGTGCCAGCAGTTTAGGCGCACGCGAGCAGTACTTC. Its protein is CASSLGAREQYF.

In its sample, this clone was seen once. The gene calls are TRBV10-2 and TRBJ1-2, with 9 nucleotides matching TRBD1. Germline CDR1 reads WSHSY; CDR2 reads SAAADI. Trimming cost V 2 bases and J 7 bases; bases outside gene matches: 8. The CDR3 contains 15 residues. The CDR3 DNA reads as TGCGCCAGCAGTGAGAGAGAGTTGACAGGGGGTGGCTACACCTTC. Translation: CASSERELTGGGYTF.

The gene calls are TRBV4-2 and TRBJ1-4, with 8 bases aligning to TRBD1. V shed 0 bases, J shed 0 bases, and the junction held 9 bases outside the gene matches. Germline V gene data show CDR1 as LGHNA and CDR2 as YNFKEQ. The CDR3 extends over 19 amino acids. This chain's CDR3 is CASSQDYSLQGATNEKLFF. The CDR3 nucleotides read TGTGCCAGCAGCCAAGATTATAGTTTACAGGGGGCAACTAATGAAAAACTGTTTTTT.